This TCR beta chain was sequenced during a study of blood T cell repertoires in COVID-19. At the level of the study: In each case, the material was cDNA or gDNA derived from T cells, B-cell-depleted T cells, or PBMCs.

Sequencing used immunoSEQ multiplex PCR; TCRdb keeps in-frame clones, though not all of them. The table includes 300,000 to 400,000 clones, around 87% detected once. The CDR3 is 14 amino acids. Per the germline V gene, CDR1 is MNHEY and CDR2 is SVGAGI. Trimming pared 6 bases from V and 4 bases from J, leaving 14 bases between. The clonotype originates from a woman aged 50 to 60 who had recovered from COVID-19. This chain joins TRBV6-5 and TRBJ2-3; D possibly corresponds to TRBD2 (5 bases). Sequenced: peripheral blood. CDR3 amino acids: CASRRQLVSDTQYF. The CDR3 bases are TGTGCCAGCAGGCGACAACTAGTCTCAGATACGCAGTATTTT.